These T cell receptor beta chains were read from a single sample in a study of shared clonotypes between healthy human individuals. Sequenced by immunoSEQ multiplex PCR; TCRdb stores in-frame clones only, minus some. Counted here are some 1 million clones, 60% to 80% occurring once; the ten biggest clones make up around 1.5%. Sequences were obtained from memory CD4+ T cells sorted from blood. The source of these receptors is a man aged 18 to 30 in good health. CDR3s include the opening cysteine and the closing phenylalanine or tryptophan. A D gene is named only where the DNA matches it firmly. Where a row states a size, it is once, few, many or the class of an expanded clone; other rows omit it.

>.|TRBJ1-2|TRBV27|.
TGTGCCAGCAGTTCGACTGGCGGGGGGCCTTACTATGGCTACACCTTC
CASSSTGGGPYYGYTF
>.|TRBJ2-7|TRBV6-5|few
TGTGCCAGCAGCACCGGGCCTACCTACGAGCAGTACTTC
CASSTGPTYEQYF
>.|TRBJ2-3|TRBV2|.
TGTGCCAGCAGCGATAGGACAGGGAGGGCAGATACGCAGTATTTT
CASSDRTGRADTQYF
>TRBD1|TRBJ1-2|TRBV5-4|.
TGTGCCAGCAGTCCCGGGACAGGGGGCTCATTCTATGGCTACACCTTC
CASSPGTGGSFYGYTF
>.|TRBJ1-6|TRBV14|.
TGTGCCAGCAGCCCCTCCCATAATTCACCCCTCCACTTT
CASSPSHNSPLHF
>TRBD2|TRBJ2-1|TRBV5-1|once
TGCGCCAGCAGCTCACTAGCGGGATTTAACAATGAGCAGTTCTTC
CASSSLAGFNNEQFF
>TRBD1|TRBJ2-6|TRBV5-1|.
TGCGCCAGCAGCCCCGAACCTCACAGGGGCCCCTCTGGGGCCAACGTCCTGACTTTC
CASSPEPHRGPSGANVLTF
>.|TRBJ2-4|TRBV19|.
TGTGCCAGTAGTATCCCCGGATTAGCCAAAAACATTCAGTACTTC
CASSIPGLAKNIQYF
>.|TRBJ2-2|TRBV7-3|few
TGTGCCAGCAGACCCTCGGGGAACACCGGGGAGCTGTTTTTT
CASRPSGNTGELFF
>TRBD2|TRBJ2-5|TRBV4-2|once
TGTGCCAGCAGCCAAGATGGGCCCGGTTCTTTAGCGGGCGGGGAGACCCAGTACTTC
CASSQDGPGSLAGGETQYF
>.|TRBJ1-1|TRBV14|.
TGTGCCAGCTCAATCAGGGGAGAAGCTTTCTTT
CASSIRGEAFF
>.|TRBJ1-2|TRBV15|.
TGTGCCACCAGCAGAGACACAGGGAAAGGCTATGGCTACACCTTC
CATSRDTGKGYGYTF
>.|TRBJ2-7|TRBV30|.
TGTGCCTGGAGTGGGGCTCCCTACGAGCAGTACTTC
CAWSGAPYEQYF
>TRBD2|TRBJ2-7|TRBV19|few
TGTGCCAGTAGTATTCAGGCGGGAGGGCAAACCATCTCCTACGAGCAGTACTTC
CASSIQAGGQTISYEQYF
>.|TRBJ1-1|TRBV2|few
TGTGCCAGCAGTCGAGGGAATGAAGCTTTCTTT
CASSRGNEAFF
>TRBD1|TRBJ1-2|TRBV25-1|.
TGTGCCAGCAGACAGACAGGGGCAGATGAAGGCTACACCTTC
CASRQTGADEGYTF
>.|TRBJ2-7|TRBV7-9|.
TGTGCCAGCAGCTTAGCGGGCGGCCCCTACGAGCAGTACTTC
CASSLAGGPYEQYF